This section outlines one TCR beta chain sequence together with its context. Its antigen is as yet unknown. With 60 Vbeta and 13 Jbeta primers, the PCR was carried out. Here immunoSEQ multiplex PCR was the method, and the copy in TCRdb shows in-frame clones only, minus some. The sample holds about 52,000 clones. The sample originates from a study of cytomegalovirus exposure and HLA in healthy donors. Notes on the study in general: Donors belonging to an Asian-associated ancestry cluster reportedly showed fewer N-insertions in productive TCRs than the roughly 700-donor mean, according to what a later analysis found.

J gave up 4 bases and V 6 bases, and 5 bases lay outside the gene matches. The CDR3 consists of 13 residues. The germline V gene encodes CDR1 MNHEY and CDR2 SVGAGI. The material sequenced was PBMCs. The receptor's source is a woman aged 45-59 years in good health and CMV-seropositive. The chain has TRBV6-5 and TRBJ1-1; 7 nucleotides match TRBD1. CDR3 DNA sequence: TGTGCCAGCAGGAAGGGGGCGTTCACTGAAGCTTTCTTT. Its translation is CASRKGAFTEAFF.